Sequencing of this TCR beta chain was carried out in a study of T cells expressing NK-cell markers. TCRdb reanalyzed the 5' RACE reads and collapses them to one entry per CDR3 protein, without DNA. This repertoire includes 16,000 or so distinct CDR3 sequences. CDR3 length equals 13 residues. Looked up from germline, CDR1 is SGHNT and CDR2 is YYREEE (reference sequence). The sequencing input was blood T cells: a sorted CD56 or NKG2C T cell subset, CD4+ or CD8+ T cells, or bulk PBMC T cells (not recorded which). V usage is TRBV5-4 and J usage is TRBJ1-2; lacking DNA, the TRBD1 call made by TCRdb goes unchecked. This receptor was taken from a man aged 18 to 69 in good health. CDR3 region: CASSQRTAYGYTF.